The entry below describes one T cell receptor beta chain. The antigen is not known. Method: immunoSEQ multiplex PCR; TCRdb's copy keeps in-frame clones and lacks some. The table includes more than 30,000 clones, just over 90% detected once. This sample was included in a study of circulating and synovial CD4+ cells in juvenile arthritis. General study results and limits: CPL versus bulk CD4 samples: T cell genome counts differed by at least an order of magnitude. The pathogenic-like versus bulk T cell difference escaped Vbeta family analysis. Circulating pathogenic-like lymphocytes shared a substantially higher fraction of CDR3 sequences with synovium than bulk blood.

Samples derive from patients with active juvenile idiopathic arthritis. The germline V gene encodes CDR1 SNHLY and CDR2 FYNNEI. The CDR3 length is 11 residues. V lost 5 bases and J 7 bases, leaving 6 bases between the germline ends. The chain joins TRBV2 to TRBJ2-4; no clear D. The specimen sequenced was CD4+ T cells from blood. This clonotype was sampled from a human donor with juvenile idiopathic arthritis. CDR3 coding DNA: TGTGCCAGCAGTTACGAGAACATTCAGTACTTC. Translation: CASSYENIQYF.